This T cell receptor beta chain comes out of a study of T cells expressing NK-cell markers (dated by TCRdb to 2019 to 2021). About the investigation overall: TCR beta-chain repertoires were profiled in sorted CD3+CD56+NKG2C+, CD3+CD56+NKG2C- and CD3+CD56-NKG2C+ T-cell subsets from roughly eight donors. Among the eight sequenced donors, only one was HCMV-seronegative, while the other seven were HCMV-seropositive. Randomly selected healthy volunteers, three men and five women, were used as the eight sequenced donors. Sequencing of the libraries produced 2 x 150 bp reads on Illumina HiSeq 2000/2500, MiSeq or NextSeq.

Overall study outcomes, separate from this receptor: Those dominant clonotypes were again the most abundant among CD3+CD56-NKG2C+ cells in a few donors, at roughly 25-60.1%. Whether the expanded NKG2C-expressing T cell clones were specific for HCMV antigens remained unclear. For six donors, the dominant CD3+CD56+NKG2C+ clonotypes were among the top 10 CD8+ clonotypes and accounted for about 1.0-7.5% of CD8+ T cells.

With respect to this clonotype: What this receptor recognizes is not known.

The germline V gene (reference sequence) sets CDR1 to SEHNR and CDR2 to FQNEAQ. Reading from cysteine to phenylalanine, the CDR3 counts 15 amino acids. The DNA is not on file. Data came from an Illumina HiSeq 2000. TCR beta cDNA libraries were made by 5'RACE template switching that added a universal primer site and unique molecular identifiers. cDNA synthesis was primed from the TCR beta constant segment, followed by two successive PCR amplification steps. The study's processing was this. MIGEC was used to demultiplex reads and group the reads by UMI, and MiTCR was used to assemble and quantify clonotypes. To exclude erroneous sequences, only TCR cDNA sequences supported by at least two reads were retained. The tcR package was used for downstream repertoire analysis, and clonotypes were matched across fractions by CDR3 nucleotide sequence plus V segment. VDJmatch was used to annotate antigen specificity against VDJdb, with one amino acid substitution in CDR3 permitted. Following reprocessing of the reads by TCRdb, the data hold one row per CDR3 protein sequence and no DNA is available. These V and J calls originate from TCRdb's pipeline instead of the authors' own analysis. This sample's records show 300,000 or so distinct CDR3 sequences. The ten most abundant clones make up roughly 4.2% of the sample.

HCMV-specific IgG was detected in serum with a commercial ELISA kit to determine HCMV serostatus. Peripheral blood mononuclear cells were isolated from blood by Ficoll density gradient centrifugation. The sequenced sample consisted of blood T cells: a sorted CD56 or NKG2C T cell subset, CD4+ or CD8+ T cells, or bulk PBMC T cells (not recorded which). The sequence is built from TRBV7-9 and TRBJ2-5; the TRBD2 assignment by TCRdb is unverifiable without DNA. The receptor was isolated from a woman aged 18 to 75 in good health. For the CDR3, the sequence is CASSFFLPGQEAQYF. Beyond the CDR3, the reference TRBV7-9 and TRBJ2-5 genes provide the residues; the full variable domain reads: DTGVSQNPRHKITKRGQNVTFRCDPISEHNRLYWYRQTLGQGPEFLTYFQNEAQLEKSRLLSDRFSAERPKGSFSTLEIQRTEQGDSAMYLCASSFFLPGQEAQYFGPGTRLLVL.